The rows below give T cell receptor beta chains drawn from one sample of a study of vaccination effects on CD4 cells after COVID-19. Only in-frame clones appear in the TCRdb table, and some are missing; sequencing was by immunoSEQ multiplex PCR. The data hold about 59,000 clones, with approximately 78% observed a single time. These TCRs are of unknown antigen specificity. The sample in question was CD4+ T cells from PBMCs cultured with HCoV-OC43 spike peptides, obtained after COVID-19 vaccination. The receptors here all came from a human donor who received a COVID-19 vaccine. The CDR3 runs from the conserved cysteine through the conserved F or W. Each record gives: V gene, D gene, clone size, J gene, CDR3 DNA, CDR3 protein. A D gene is named only where the DNA matches it firmly. Size tells how often a clone was seen (once, few, many) or the class of an expanded clone, and some rows leave it out.

>TRBV6-1|.|.|TRBJ1-3
TGTGCCAGCAGTGAGCGGCGCAGCGACTCTGGAAACACCATATATTTT
CASSERRSDSGNTIYF
>TRBV7-9|TRBD1|.|TRBJ1-5
TGTGCCAGCAGCATATGGACAGGGAGGGATCAGCCCCAGCATTTT
CASSIWTGRDQPQHF
>TRBV5-1|.|.|TRBJ2-2
TGCGCCAGCAGCTTGGTCGCCGGCGTGGACACCGGGGAGCTGTTTTTT
CASSLVAGVDTGELFF
>TRBV5-1|.|.|TRBJ1-2
TGCGCCAGCAGCCCCGGGGGGGGCTATGGCTACACCTTC
CASSPGGGYGYTF
>TRBV2|.|.|TRBJ1-1
TGTGCCAGCAAAGCGGGGTTGAACACTGAAGCTTTCTTT
CASKAGLNTEAFF
>TRBV5-4|.|.|TRBJ2-5
TGTGCCAGCAGCTCAATCAGGGATGAGGGGGAGACCCAGTACTTC
CASSSIRDEGETQYF
>TRBV28|.|.|TRBJ1-1
TGTGCCACCCGTTGGACAGAGAACACTGAAGCTTTCTTT
CATRWTENTEAFF
>TRBV6-5|TRBD2|.|TRBJ2-5
TGTGCCAGCAGTTCCAATCGGGGGGTCCAAGAGACCCAGTACTTC
CASSSNRGVQETQYF
>TRBV7-3|TRBD2|.|TRBJ2-1
TGTGCCAGCAGCTCGACGGGGGGGGTAGATGAGCAGTTCTTC
CASSSTGGVDEQFF
>TRBV3-1/TRBV3-2|TRBD1|few|TRBJ2-3
TGTGCCAGCAGCCAATGGGACAGAAACACAGATACGCAGTATTTT
CASSQWDRNTDTQYF
>TRBV5-6|.|.|TRBJ1-1
TGTGCCAGCAGCTCGTTAAGGACGGGGTGGAACACTGAAGCTTTCTTT
CASSSLRTGWNTEAFF
>TRBV19|.|.|TRBJ1-6
TGTGCCAGTACTCTCTCAGGGTATAATTCACCCCTCCACTTT
CASTLSGYNSPLHF
>TRBV5-6|TRBD2|.|TRBJ2-3
TGTGCCAGCAGCTTTATGGCGCGGGGGGCCCCTGAGGGAGGTACGCAGTATTTT
CASSFMARGAPEGGTQYF
>TRBV5-1|.|.|TRBJ1-1
TGCGCCAGCAGCTGGGGAGGGGGGGGAAACACTGAAGCTTTCTTT
CASSWGGGGNTEAFF